One sample yielded the 7 T cell receptor beta chains listed below, sequenced in a study of Graves' ophthalmopathy and Graves' hyperthyroidism. Amplification of the TCR beta CDR3 regions used RNA transcripts (as template). An opening RT-PCR round employed HTBI primers and preceded a second-round multiplex PCR. One entry per CDR3 protein, called by TCRdb with MiXCR from the multiplex PCR reads. The data hold about 550,000 distinct CDR3 sequences, with 39% observed a single time. The sequencing input was peripheral blood or thyroid tissue (not recorded which). These receptors came from an adult man with Graves' hyperthyroidism.

This chain joins TRBV7-3 and TRBJ1-2; no definite D call. V lost 5 bases and J 7 bases, leaving 17 bases between the germline ends. Looked up from germline, CDR1 is SGHTA and CDR2 is FQGTGA. This CDR3 is 14 amino acids long. DNA of the CDR3: TGTGCCAGCAGCCGGGATCATGGGGTAGTTGGCTACACCTTC. Residues: CASSRDHGVVGYTF.

This clonotype occurred many times. The chain joins TRBV5-5 to TRBJ2-2; D unclear. The CDR3 sequence is 12 residues long. Germline values: CDR1 SGHKS, CDR2 YYEKEE (reference sequence). Deletions cut 4 bases from V and 6 bases from J, with 7 bases between. The CDR3 here is CASSPLSGELFF. CDR3 coding DNA: TGTGCCAGCAGCCCTCTATCCGGGGAGCTGTTTTTT.

The sample holds one count of this clonotype. The V and J genes are TRBV2 and TRBJ1-3; no clear D. In germline, CDR1 is SNHLY, CDR2 FYNNEI. The length of the CDR3 is 11 residues. Trimming pared 4 bases from V and 11 bases from J, leaving 9 bases between. The CDR3 DNA is TGTGCCAGCAGTGTCGACAACTCCATATATTTT. It translates to CASSVDNSIYF.

DNA for the CDR3: TGTGCCAGCAGCTTAGGCCTCCGAGGGGGCACTGAAGCTTTCTTT. Protein sequence: CASSLGLRGGTEAFF. This sequence joins TRBV11-2 and TRBJ1-1; a weak D match, TRBD1 (6 bases). The germline CDR1 and CDR2 sequences are SGHAT and FQNNGV. Trimming stripped 1 base from V and 4 bases from J, with 13 bases between. This CDR3 has 15 residues.

The chain uses TRBV20-1 and TRBJ1-2; the match to TRBD1 covers 9 bases. With V trimmed by 3 bases and J by 0 bases, 5 bases remained unmatched. Germline V lookup: CDR1 DFQATT, CDR2 SNEGSKA (reference sequence). CDR3 size: 15 residues. The DNA for the CDR3 is TGCAGTGCTAGGAGACAGGGGGACTCTAACTATGGCTACACCTTC. Protein product: CSARRQGDSNYGYTF.

The V gene is TRBV10-3, the J gene TRBJ2-3, with D unresolved. V lost 6 bases and J 4 bases, leaving 14 bases between the germline ends. The CDR3 sequence is 14 residues long. Germline V gene lookup returns CDR1 ENHRY and CDR2 SYGVKD. The CDR3 loop is CAISGPSSPDTQYF. CDR3 nucleotide sequence: TGTGCCATCAGCGGACCCTCGAGCCCAGATACGCAGTATTTT.

The chain recombines TRBV30 with TRBJ1-1; D ambiguous. The V end lost 1 base, the J end lost 3 bases, and 9 bases lay between the germline ends. Germline values: CDR1 GTSNPN, CDR2 SVGIG (reference sequence). The CDR3 spans 13 residues. CDR3 coding DNA: TGTGCCTGGAGTGCAACAGTTTACACTGAAGCTTTCTTT. Amino acids: CAWSATVYTEAFF.